These T cell receptor beta chains were read from a single sample in a study of cytomegalovirus exposure and HLA in healthy donors. Clones were sequenced by immunoSEQ multiplex PCR, and TCRdb holds only the in-frame ones, with some missing. The data contain fewer than 200,000 clones, approximately 86% of them singletons. The sample consisted of PBMCs. Source of these receptors: a woman aged 18-30 years in good health and CMV-seronegative. The CDR3 runs from the conserved cysteine through the conserved F or W. A D gene is named only where the DNA matches it firmly. The size of a clone is reported for some rows only, either as once, few or many, or as a class for expanded clones.

J gene,V gene,CDR3 length,D gene,clone size,CDR3 protein,CDR3 DNA
TRBJ2-1,TRBV5-1,14,TRBD2,.,CASSKAGGDNEQFF,TGCGCCAGCAGTAAAGCGGGAGGGGACAATGAGCAGTTCTTC
TRBJ1-3,TRBV5-1,16,TRBD1,.,CASSLARTGFGNTIYF,TGCGCCAGCAGCTTGGCCCGGACAGGTTTCGGAAACACCATATATTTT
TRBJ1-5,TRBV6-1,14,.,many,CASSEWRGGQPQHF,TGTGCCAGCAGTGAATGGAGGGGTGGGCAGCCCCAGCATTTT
TRBJ2-3,TRBV5-4,15,TRBD1,.,CASSRGTESTDTQYF,TGTGCCAGCAGTAGGGGGACAGAGAGCACAGATACGCAGTATTTT
TRBJ1-1,TRBV6-5,14,.,.,CASTFMGGLTEAFF,TGTGCCAGCACCTTTATGGGGGGGCTCACTGAAGCTTTCTTT
TRBJ2-5,TRBV6-1,15,TRBD2,few,CASSELAGGQETQYF,TGTGCCAGCAGTGAACTAGCGGGGGGGCAAGAGACCCAGTACTTC
TRBJ1-5,TRBV6-1,15,TRBD1,.,CASSRTGVSNQPQHF,TGTGCCAGCTCTCGGACAGGGGTCAGCAATCAGCCCCAGCATTTT
TRBJ2-7,TRBV2,14,.,.,CASSKVRGQSEQYF,TGTGCCAGCAGTAAGGTCAGGGGACAATCCGAGCAGTACTTC
TRBJ1-3,TRBV2,16,TRBD1,.,CASRDSTGLEGNTIYF,TGTGCCAGCAGGGATTCGACAGGGTTGGAAGGAAACACCATATATTTT
TRBJ2-2,TRBV19,15,TRBD2,.,CASSISGTNTGELFF,TGTGCCAGTAGTATAAGCGGGACGAACACCGGGGAGCTGTTTTTT
TRBJ2-3,TRBV7-9,18,TRBD2,.,CASSHFALAGGPTDTQYF,TGTGCCAGCAGCCACTTTGCCCTAGCGGGGGGGCCCACAGATACGCAGTATTTT
TRBJ1-6,TRBV6-1,13,.,few,CASRGTNNSPLHF,TGTGCCAGCAGGGGGACAAACAATTCACCCCTCCACTTT
TRBJ2-4,TRBV19,14,TRBD1,.,CASSWGQGGNIQYF,TGTGCCAGTAGTTGGGGACAGGGTGGAAACATTCAGTACTTC
TRBJ2-3,TRBV6-1,19,TRBD2,few,CASREFGLAGVRRTDTQYF,TGTGCCAGCAGGGAATTCGGACTAGCGGGAGTAAGGAGGACAGATACGCAGTATTTT
TRBJ2-3,TRBV4-3,17,TRBD2,.,CASSQTTWGGNTDTQYF,TGCGCCAGCAGCCAAACCACTTGGGGAGGGAACACAGATACGCAGTATTTT
TRBJ2-5,TRBV9,14,.,.,CASSPTGVRETQYF,TGTGCCAGCAGCCCTACGGGAGTCCGGGAGACCCAGTACTTC
TRBJ1-4,TRBV15,12,.,.,CATSRRGTELFF,TGTGCCACCAGCCGAAGGGGAACAGAGCTGTTTTTT
TRBJ1-1,TRBV4-1,15,.,.,CASSETWRRGTEAFF,TGCGCCAGCAGTGAAACATGGAGGAGGGGCACTGAAGCTTTCTTT
TRBJ2-5,TRBV19,13,TRBD1,.,CASSAGTGDPQYF,TGTGCCAGTAGTGCCGGGACAGGGGATCCCCAGTACTTC
TRBJ2-7,TRBV4-1,17,.,.,CASSQDRPAGVAYEQYF,TGCGCCAGCAGCCAAGACCGTCCAGCGGGCGTTGCCTACGAGCAGTACTTC
TRBJ2-7,TRBV6-1,16,TRBD1,.,CASSEPAGTGPAGQYF,TGTGCCAGCAGTGAACCAGCAGGGACAGGGCCCGCTGGGCAGTACTTC
TRBJ1-2,TRBV27,17,TRBD1,.,CASRNPAWTGGLSGYTF,TGTGCCAGCAGAAATCCTGCCTGGACAGGGGGTTTGAGTGGCTACACCTTC
TRBJ1-1,TRBV13,12,.,.,CASLGGGLEAFF,TGTGCCAGCCTCGGCGGGGGGCTTGAAGCTTTCTTT
TRBJ1-3,TRBV2,11,.,few,CASSVRQDVYF,TGTGCCAGCAGTGTCCGACAGGATGTATATTTT
TRBJ2-2,TRBV4-3,15,.,.,CASSRGMAGTGELFF,TGCGCCAGCAGCCGCGGGATGGCGGGAACCGGGGAGCTGTTTTTT
TRBJ2-6,TRBV11-3,19,TRBD1,.,CASSALGTGDTAGANVLTF,TGTGCCAGCAGCGCGCTCGGGACAGGTGATACAGCTGGGGCCAACGTCCTGACTTTC
TRBJ1-5,TRBV27,15,TRBD1,.,CASSPLQGANQPQHF,TGTGCCAGCAGTCCTTTACAGGGGGCTAATCAGCCCCAGCATTTT
TRBJ2-7,TRBV5-1,13,TRBD1,.,CASSPGQLYEQYF,TGCGCCAGCAGCCCGGGACAGCTCTACGAGCAGTACTTC
TRBJ2-6,TRBV2,20,TRBD2,once,CASSDSLGGVNPLGANVLTF,TGTGCCAGCAGTGACAGCCTCGGGGGGGTGAACCCTCTGGGGGCCAACGTCCTGACTTTC
TRBJ2-1,TRBV25-1,12,.,once,CASSPIADEQFF,TGTGCCAGCAGTCCTATTGCGGATGAGCAGTTCTTC
TRBJ1-1,TRBV15,14,TRBD1,.,CATSRGKDREVAFF,TGTGCCACCAGCAGAGGTAAGGACAGGGAGGTCGCTTTCTTT
TRBJ2-1,TRBV18,15,.,.,CASSPRSGPYNEQFF,TGTGCCAGCTCACCACGCAGCGGACCATACAATGAGCAGTTCTTC
TRBJ2-7,TRBV27,15,.,.,CASSLSEGASSEQYF,TGTGCCAGCAGTTTATCGGAGGGGGCATCTTCCGAGCAGTACTTC
TRBJ2-1,TRBV15,14,TRBD2,.,CATQTSGKRDEQFF,TGTGCCACCCAGACTAGCGGGAAAAGAGATGAGCAGTTCTTC
TRBJ1-1,TRBV4-3,14,.,once,CASSQDLGGREAFF,TGCGCCAGCAGCCAAGATTTGGGGGGTCGCGAAGCTTTCTTT
TRBJ2-3,TRBV27,15,TRBD2,few,CASSWETSGINTQYF,TGTGCCAGCAGTTGGGAGACTAGCGGGATAAATACGCAGTATTTT
TRBJ2-1,TRBV4-1,18,.,.,CASSQVLRRDGHYNEQFF,TGCGCCAGCAGCCAAGTGCTTAGGAGGGACGGACATTACAATGAGCAGTTCTTC
TRBJ2-7,TRBV2,12,.,once,CASKRETYEQYF,TGTGCCAGCAAGAGGGAGACCTACGAGCAGTACTTC
TRBJ1-5,TRBV6-1,15,TRBD1,.,CASGQGIYSNQPQHF,TGTGCCAGCGGACAGGGTATTTATAGCAATCAGCCCCAGCATTTT
TRBJ2-7,TRBV5-6,14,.,.,CASSAPGKGSEQYF,TGTGCCAGCAGCGCTCCGGGAAAGGGATCCGAGCAGTACTTC
TRBJ1-2,TRBV11-2,12,.,few,CASRGPLYGYTF,TGTGCCTCCAGGGGCCCCCTCTATGGCTACACCTTC
TRBJ2-7,TRBV19,14,TRBD1,.,CASSRDRVYHEQYF,TGTGCCAGTAGTAGGGACAGGGTTTACCACGAGCAGTACTTC
TRBJ2-1,TRBV12-5,21,TRBD2,.,CASGLVGRGLANRSSYNEQFF,TGTGCTAGTGGTTTGGTAGGGAGGGGACTAGCAAACCGAAGCTCCTACAATGAGCAGTTCTTC
TRBJ1-2,TRBV19,16,TRBD1,.,CASSARQGKANYGYTF,TGTGCCAGTAGTGCAAGACAGGGAAAGGCTAACTATGGCTACACCTTC
TRBJ1-4,TRBV5-4,16,.,.,CASTRGSGATNEKLFF,TGTGCCAGCACCCGGGGGTCGGGGGCAACTAATGAAAAACTGTTTTTT
TRBJ1-2,TRBV25-1,13,.,few,CASSGPGLGGYTF,TGTGCCAGCAGTGGACCAGGGTTAGGCGGCTACACCTTC
TRBJ2-5,TRBV18,15,.,.,CASSPQGGAQETQYF,TGTGCCAGCTCACCACAGGGGGGGGCTCAAGAGACCCAGTACTTC
TRBJ2-7,TRBV15,16,TRBD2,.,CATSRATSGSWWEQYF,TGTGCCACCAGCAGGGCCACTAGCGGGAGTTGGTGGGAGCAGTACTTC
TRBJ1-2,TRBV28,12,.,few,CASSRRDYGYTF,TGTGCCAGCTCACGCCGGGACTATGGCTACACCTTC
TRBJ1-4,TRBV5-4,15,TRBD1,once,CASRKQGATNEKLFF,TGTGCCAGCAGGAAACAGGGGGCAACTAATGAAAAACTGTTTTTT
TRBJ2-1,TRBV12-5,16,.,.,CASGLGPQGGANEQFF,TGTGCTAGTGGTTTGGGCCCTCAAGGAGGGGCCAATGAGCAGTTCTTC
TRBJ1-2,TRBV10-1,14,.,.,CATARRGRGYGYTF,TGCGCCACCGCGCGTCGGGGGAGGGGCTATGGCTACACCTTC
TRBJ2-7,TRBV9,16,TRBD1,.,CASSVGPDRELYEQYF,TGTGCCAGCAGCGTAGGACCGGACAGGGAACTCTACGAGCAGTACTTC
TRBJ2-4,TRBV15,15,TRBD1,.,CATSVTRDRQNIQYF,TGTGCCACCAGCGTAACCCGGGACAGGCAGAACATTCAGTACTTC
TRBJ2-7,TRBV9,14,.,.,CASSAVPQVHEQYF,TGTGCCAGCAGCGCAGTCCCCCAGGTCCACGAGCAGTACTTC